The next 21 T cell receptor beta chains were all read from a single sample in a study of regulatory T cells in long-lasting Graves disease. Time point in this sample: newly diagnosed GD, antithyroid drugs for less than 3 months. Following extraction of RNA from PBMCs, that RNA was used to make the TCR library. In building TCR beta libraries, iRepertoire HTBI primers were used together with Arm-PCR of CDR3 regions. TCRdb itself ran the multiplex PCR reads through MiXCR, one entry per CDR3 protein. The sample includes more than 350,000 distinct CDR3 sequences, about 15% of them seen just once. The sample was also linked to a second study, of T cells in Graves' hyperthyroidism and ophthalmopathy.

Specimen: peripheral blood mononuclear cells (PBMCs), collected at new diagnosis, from a patient treated with antithyroid drugs. The source is a woman aged 25 to 39 with Graves disease.

This clonotype appeared many times. This chain joins TRBV18 and TRBJ2-7, with 8 bases lining up with TRBD1. This CDR3 region has 12 residues. V shed 8 bases and J 7 bases; nucleotides not matched to a gene: 7. Germline loops: CDR1 KGHSH, CDR2 LQKENI. CDR3 in DNA: TGTGCCAGCCGGGGCAGGGGGCATGAGCAGTACTTC. Amino acids: CASRGRGHEQYF. Combining the CDR3 with reference TRBV18 and TRBJ2-7 gives the whole variable domain NAGVMQNPRHLVRRRGQEARLRCSPMKGHSHVYWYRQLPEEGLKFMVYLQKENIIDESGMPKERFSAEFPKEGPSILRIQQVVRGDSAAYFCASRGRGHEQYFGPGTRLTVT.

V and J are TRBV5-1 and TRBJ2-4; 14 bases are a match to TRBD2. Germline assignment: CDR1 SGHRS and CDR2 YFSETQ. There are 18 residues in the CDR3. Trimming removed 4 bases from V and 0 bases from J; junction bases left unmatched: 6. The CDR3 bases are TGCGCCAGCAGCCGAGCGGGACTAGCGGGAGTAGCCAAAAACATTCAGTACTTC. Amino acid sequence: CASSRAGLAGVAKNIQYF.

Only a few counts were recorded for this clonotype. The V and J genes are TRBV4-2 and TRBJ2-3; D may be TRBD2 (5 bases). The CDR3 has 17 amino acids. V lost 0 bases to trimming and J lost 1 base, with 14 bases between them. Germline CDR1 reads LGHNA; CDR2 reads YNFKEQ. Here the CDR3 reads CASSQDRPGERTDTQYF. CDR3 DNA: TGTGCCAGCAGCCAAGATAGGCCCGGGGAACGCACAGATACGCAGTATTTT.

A note on this clonotype: A read error may produce the germline difference seen at one junction end. The V and J genes are TRBV18 and TRBJ2-7, with TRBD1 matching over 7 bases. CDR3 length equals 13 residues. CDR1 and CDR2 (germline): KGHSH, LQKENI. The CDR3 DNA sequence: TGTGCCAGCCCACCAATTGACAGGGTCGAGCAGTACTTC. Translating it yields CASPPIDRVEQYF.

This clonotype was seen ten or more times. This chain joins TRBV29-1 and TRBJ2-1, with D perhaps matching TRBD2 (6 bases). Germline-derived CDR1 and CDR2 are SQVTM and ANQGSEA. The CDR3 length is 10 residues. The germline V and J ends were trimmed by 7 bases and 11 bases, with 12 bases remaining between them. CDR3 amino acids: CSASSGQQFF. For the CDR3, the DNA is TGCAGCGCCTCGAGCGGGCAGCAGTTCTTC.

This clonotype was detected many times. The chain recombines TRBV27 with TRBJ2-7; TRBD1 aligns across 7 bases. Trimming at V came to 5 bases and at J to 3 bases, leaving 7 bases not matched to a gene. Germline-derived CDR1 and CDR2 are MNHEY and SMNVEV (reference sequence). The CDR3 runs to 14 residues. The DNA of the CDR3 is TGTGCCAGCAGTCCCGGACAGGCAGACTACGAGCAGTACTTC. Translated, it gives CASSPGQADYEQYF.

This clonotype was detected only a few times. This chain uses TRBV28 with TRBJ2-7; 9 bases map to TRBD1. V dropped 4 bases and J dropped 5; count of bases not matched to a gene: 9. The CDR3 is 15 residues long. Germline V CDR1 and CDR2: MDHEN, SYDVKM. The CDR3 sequence is CASSYSGQGTHEQYF. As DNA, the CDR3 is TGTGCCAGCAGTTACTCCGGACAGGGGACCCACGAGCAGTACTTC.

The chain couples TRBV24-1 to TRBJ2-7; 7 nucleotides line up with TRBD1. Trimming took 2 bases from V and 2 from J; bases not matched to a gene: 5. This CDR3 is built from 15 residues. Looked up from germline, CDR1 is KGHDR and CDR2 is SFDVKD. In nucleotides, the CDR3 is TGTGCCACCAGTGATTCGGGGACAGCACCCTACGAGCAGTACTTC. Its protein product is CATSDSGTAPYEQYF.

To note about this clonotype: Only one base separates this from a far larger clonotype, so it likely reflects a read error. This sequence joins TRBV28 and TRBJ2-1, with 8 bases that match TRBD2. Germline-derived CDR1 and CDR2 are MDHEN and SYDVKM. This CDR3 has 18 amino acids. V trimming: 6 bases; J trimming: 8 bases; junction bases outside the gene matches: 21. The CDR3 coding sequence is TGTGCCAGCAGCCAACCGCCGGGATTAGCGGGAAAGTTCGATGAGCAGTTCTTC. Amino acids: CASSQPPGLAGKFDEQFF.

This clonotype was observed a few times. The chain has TRBV27 and TRBJ2-2; TRBD1 matches 7 bases. Looked up from germline, CDR1 is MNHEY and CDR2 is SMNVEV (reference sequence). This CDR3 has 15 amino acids. Trimming cost V 2 bases and J 2 bases; bases outside gene matches: 2. In DNA form, the CDR3 reads TGTGCCAGCAGTTTAGACAGGGACAACACCGGGGAGCTGTTTTTT. Encoded protein: CASSLDRDNTGELFF.

Ten or more counts support this clonotype. The rearrangement joins TRBV4-1 to TRBJ2-7; weak D call: TRBD1 (6 bases). There are 16 residues in the CDR3. The germline V gene has CDR1 MGHRA and CDR2 YSYEKL. Between the trimmed V and J ends, which lost 0 bases and 4 bases, there was a span of 16 bases. The CDR3 loop reads CASSQDYQGYGYEQYF. DNA for the CDR3: TGCGCCAGCAGCCAAGATTATCAGGGGTACGGTTACGAGCAGTACTTC.

This clonotype was seen many times. The V and J genes are TRBV11-2 and TRBJ2-1; D call uncertain. The CDR3 covers 17 residues. Per germline, CDR1 SGHAT and CDR2 FQNNGV. Trimming took 0 bases from V and 6 from J, leaving 18 bases between them. As DNA, the CDR3 is TGTGCCAGCAGCTTAGATCGTGGGATAACCCTTGGCAATGAGCAGTTCTTC. Protein sequence: CASSLDRGITLGNEQFF. The full variable domain, rest sourced from reference TRBV11-2 and TRBJ2-1, is EAGVAQSPRYKIIEKRQSVAFWCNPISGHATLYWYQQILGQGPKLLIQFQNNGVVDDSQLPKDRFSAERLKGVDSTLKIQPAKLEDSAVYLCASSLDRGITLGNEQFFGPGTRLTVL.

The rearrangement joins TRBV13 to TRBJ2-5; 7 bases map to TRBD2. The CDR3 is 14 residues long. Germline-derived CDR1 and CDR2 are PRHDT and FYEKMQ (reference sequence). After removal of 2 bases from V and 9 bases from J, the junction contained 9 bases not matched to a gene. Here the CDR3 DNA reads TGTGCCAGCAGCTTATCCAGCGGGAAGCCGGCCCAGTACTTC. This codes for CASSLSSGKPAQYF.

There are many counts of this clonotype. The V call is TRBV2, the J call TRBJ2-5; no clear D. The CDR3 runs 13 residues. Germline values: CDR1 SNHLY, CDR2 FYNNEI. V lost 2 bases, J lost 0 bases, and 4 bases lay in between. The CDR3 DNA reads as TGTGCCAGCAGTGAATGGGACCAAGAGACCCAGTACTTC. This encodes CASSEWDQETQYF.

The J gene is TRBJ1-1, the V gene TRBV2; D unclear. Per germline, CDR1 SNHLY and CDR2 FYNNEI. V shed 1 base and J shed 0 bases, with 24 bases lying between them. The CDR3 runs 20 residues. CDR3 region: CASSEGPLLPVLNMNTEAFF. As DNA, the CDR3 is TGTGCCAGCAGTGAAGGACCTTTACTCCCAGTGTTGAACATGAACACTGAAGCTTTCTTT.

This clonotype was counted between two and nine times. J is TRBJ2-7 and V is TRBV27; unclear D gene. CDR3 size: 13 residues. Germline assignment: CDR1 MNHEY and CDR2 SMNVEV (reference sequence). Trimming removed 4 bases from V and 1 base from J, with 8 bases in between. CDR3 coding DNA: TGTGCCAGCAGTTCCGAACTTTCCTACGAGCAGTACTTC. Its protein is CASSSELSYEQYF.

The chain links TRBV5-6 to TRBJ1-5; D gene ambiguous. Germline CDR1 is SGHDT and CDR2 is YYEEEE. V lost 5 bases, J lost 1 base, and 16 bases lay in between. This CDR3 spans 16 amino acids. The CDR3 spells CASSHSGVPSNQPQHF. In DNA, the CDR3 is TGTGCCAGCAGTCATAGCGGGGTTCCGAGCAATCAGCCCCAGCATTTT.

This clonotype was seen repeatedly, ten times or more. The chain joins TRBV28 to TRBJ2-1; the D gene is possibly TRBD2 (6 bases). Trimming shortened V by 6 bases and J by 10 bases, and 19 bases separated the two germline ends. CDR3 length equals 14 residues. Germline V CDR1 and CDR2: MDHEN, SYDVKM. The CDR3 sequence: CASSQPGLSFEQFF. The CDR3 DNA reads as TGTGCCAGCAGCCAGCCGGGACTGTCATTCGAGCAGTTCTTC.

As concerns this clonotype: This may be a read error: a much more frequent sequence differs by one nucleotide. The V gene is TRBV18, the J gene TRBJ2-5; possibly TRBD1 for D (6 bases). The V gene's germline CDR1 is KGHSH and CDR2 LQKENI. With 3 bases removed from V and 11 bases from J, the gap between germline ends came to 19 bases. There are 14 residues in the CDR3. The CDR3 spells CASSPSQGYNEQYF. CDR3 bases: TGTGCCAGCTCACCCTCACAGGGCTACAATGAGCAGTACTTC.

This clonotype showed up many times. The rearrangement uses TRBV3-1 and TRBJ2-5; tentatively, D is TRBD2 (6 bases). Germline loops: CDR1 LGHDT, CDR2 YNNKEL (reference sequence). Trimming shortened V by 4 bases and J by 1 base, and 13 bases separated the two germline ends. The CDR3 consists of 15 residues. The CDR3 bases are TGTGCCAGCAGCCCGGACGGGGGATCCCAAGAGACCCAGTACTTC. Its translation: CASSPDGGSQETQYF.

This chain joins TRBV6-1 and TRBJ2-7, with 12 bases that match TRBD1. The J call may be faulty, since TRBJ2-3 better matches the DNA end. Germline V CDR1 and CDR2: MNHNS, SASEGT. This CDR3 contains 17 residues. CDR3 amino acids: CASSNHRDRGLPNTQYF. CDR3 bases: TGTGCCAGCAGTAACCACCGGGACAGGGGGCTTCCAAATACGCAGTATTTT.